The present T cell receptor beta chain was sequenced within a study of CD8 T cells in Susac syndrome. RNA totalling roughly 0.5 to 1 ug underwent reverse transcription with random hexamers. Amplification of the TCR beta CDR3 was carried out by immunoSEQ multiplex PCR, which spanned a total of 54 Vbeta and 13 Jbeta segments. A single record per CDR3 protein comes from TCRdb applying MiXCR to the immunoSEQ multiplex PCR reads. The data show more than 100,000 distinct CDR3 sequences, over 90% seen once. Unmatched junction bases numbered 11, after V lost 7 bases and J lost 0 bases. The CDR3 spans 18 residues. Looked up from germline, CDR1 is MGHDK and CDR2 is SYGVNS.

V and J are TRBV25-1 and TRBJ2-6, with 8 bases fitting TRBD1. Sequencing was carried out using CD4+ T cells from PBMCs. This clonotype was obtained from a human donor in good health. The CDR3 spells CASTTGTGKHSGANVLTF. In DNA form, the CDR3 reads TGTGCCAGCACCACCGGGACAGGAAAACACTCTGGGGCCAACGTCCTGACTTTC.